The TCR beta chain described here comes from a study of blood T cell repertoires in COVID-19. Original processing methods: Estimation of nucleated cell counts relied on the amplification of reference gene primers. Using immunoSEQ multiplex PCR, the repertoire was profiled, and TCRdb retains in-frame clones only, with some absent. For V, J and clone size, that table is used; D and trimming come from the DNA. The sample holds a few hundred thousand clones; 80% to 85% are singletons and the top ten take 3%. Germline V gene sequence: CDR1 GTSNPN, CDR2 SVGIG (reference sequence). The germline V and J ends were trimmed by 2 bases and 4 bases, with 8 bases remaining between them. The CDR3 totals 12 residues.

The V and J genes are TRBV30 and TRBJ1-2; D gene uncertain. This receptor was identified in a woman aged 30 to 39 who had recovered from COVID-19. Sequenced sample: peripheral blood. The CDR3 reads CAWSHRSYGYTF. CDR3 DNA sequence: TGTGCCTGGAGTCATCGGAGCTATGGCTACACCTTC.